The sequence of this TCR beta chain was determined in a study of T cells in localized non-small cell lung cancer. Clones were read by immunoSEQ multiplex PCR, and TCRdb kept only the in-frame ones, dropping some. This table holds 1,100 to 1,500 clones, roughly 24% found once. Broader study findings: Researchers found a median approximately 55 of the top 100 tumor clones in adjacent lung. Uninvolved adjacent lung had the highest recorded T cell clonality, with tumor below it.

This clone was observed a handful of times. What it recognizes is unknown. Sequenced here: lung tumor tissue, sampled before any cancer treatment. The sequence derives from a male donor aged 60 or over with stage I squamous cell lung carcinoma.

The CDR3: CASSLSGRANNEQFF. The CDR3 nucleotides read TGTGCCAGCAGCCTAAGCGGGAGGGCCAATAATGAGCAGTTCTTC. This rearrangement joins TRBV11-3 to TRBJ2-1; 10 bases align to TRBD2. CDR1 is SGHNT, CDR2 YENEEA, per germline. After removal of 5 bases from V and 7 bases from J, the junction contained 8 bases not matched to a gene. The CDR3 runs 15 residues.